The clone carrying this T cell receptor beta chain was recorded once. This CDR3 region has 16 residues. V lost 3 bases, J lost 2 bases, and 8 bases stayed unmatched. The sample originates from a study of CD8 T cells in Susac syndrome. From blood CD8+ and CD4+ T cells, TCR beta sequences were generated. The diagnostic criteria were recently defined, and patients with Susac syndrome met them for definite or probable disease. It was with random hexamers that roughly 0.45 to 1 ug RNA was reverse transcribed. TCRdb itself ran the immunoSEQ multiplex PCR reads through MiXCR, one entry per CDR3 protein. The profile covers about 190,000 distinct CDR3 sequences, with approximately 95% appearing a single time and about 0.15% taken by the ten largest.

The sequencing input was CD8+ T cells from PBMCs. This chain links TRBV12-3 or TRBV12-4 with TRBJ2-3, with 7 bases that match TRBD1. This clonotype was obtained from a human donor with Susac syndrome. CDR3 residues: CASSFRSGQNTDTQYF. DNA of the CDR3: TGTGCCAGCAGTTTCCGGTCGGGACAGAACACAGATACGCAGTATTTT.